These 23 T cell receptor beta chains were sequenced from one sample in a study of T-cell reconstitution after alpha-beta-depleted transplantation in children. Unique molecular identifiers were built into the TCRbeta library. MiXCR, run by TCRdb on the PCR reads, gives a single entry per CDR3 protein. The sample lists hundreds of thousands of distinct CDR3 sequences, 15% to 20% occurring once. This sample comprised PBMCs, mostly from graft donor cells, obtained 360 days after TCRalphabeta/CD19-depleted stem cell transplant. These receptors all come from a boy in the first two years of life who had a stem cell transplant for Wiskott-Aldrich syndrome, so the T cells may come from the graft donor.

This clonotype was counted ten times or more. The chain employs TRBV10-3 and TRBJ1-2; D might be TRBD1 (6 bases). The CDR3 has 14 amino acids. The V gene lost 5 bases and the J gene lost 2 bases, with 12 bases spanning the gap. Per germline, CDR1 ENHRY and CDR2 SYGVKD. The CDR3 region is CAISTTDRNYGYTF. In nucleotides, the CDR3 is TGTGCCATCAGTACTACGGACAGAAACTATGGCTACACCTTC.

This clonotype was observed a handful of times. The chain recombines TRBV20-1 with TRBJ2-3, with a weak D call TRBD1 (5 bases). Trimming removed 5 bases from V and 0 bases from J, with 12 bases in between. This CDR3 region has 14 residues. Germline loops: CDR1 DFQATT, CDR2 SNEGSKA (reference sequence). The CDR3 DNA follows: TGCAGTGCTTCCCAGGGTAGGAGCACAGATACGCAGTATTTT. This gives the protein CSASQGRSTDTQYF.

The chain carries TRBV9 and TRBJ2-3; TRBD2 agrees at 11 bases. The CDR3 extends over 16 amino acids. Trimming removed 5 bases from V and 7 bases from J; junction bases left unmatched: 12. Germline V lookup: CDR1 SGDLS, CDR2 YYNGEE. The CDR3 protein is CASSPTTSGVTNTQYF. The CDR3 DNA reads TGTGCCAGCAGTCCTACGACTAGCGGGGTCACGAATACGCAGTATTTT.

The chain is built from TRBV12-3 or TRBV12-4 and TRBJ2-3; 9 bases fit TRBD2. The ends lost 5 bases at V and 5 bases at J; junction bases unmatched: 11. The CDR3 extends over 16 amino acids. The CDR3 loop reads CASSPPGSGSVDTQYF. Here the CDR3 DNA reads TGTGCCAGCAGTCCCCCGGGTAGCGGGAGTGTAGATACGCAGTATTTT.

The V and J genes are TRBV7-8 and TRBJ2-5; the D gene could be TRBD1 or TRBD2 (5 bases each). Looked up from germline, CDR1 is SGHVS and CDR2 is FQNEAQ. Trimming took 5 bases from V and 4 from J, leaving 14 bases between them. CDR3 length: 14 amino acids. The CDR3 sequence: CASSRGRGGETQYF. The CDR3 DNA sequence: TGTGCCAGCAGCCGGGGACGTGGAGGAGAGACCCAGTACTTC.

This clonotype was found a few times. The V gene is TRBV19, the J gene TRBJ2-4; no clear D gene. The V and J ends lost 1 base and 0 bases respectively, with 7 bases between them. The germline V gene has CDR1 LNHDA and CDR2 SQIVND (reference sequence). CDR3 length: 15 residues. Here the CDR3 DNA reads TGTGCCAGTAGTATAGTGAAGTTAGCCAAAAACATTCAGTACTTC. Translated, it gives CASSIVKLAKNIQYF.

CDR3 sequence: CASSLRAGAYSYNEQFF. CDR3 sequence (DNA): TGTGCCAGCAGCTTACGGGCAGGGGCGTACTCCTACAATGAGCAGTTCTTC. The chain employs TRBV7-6 and TRBJ2-1; perhaps TRBD1 as D (6 bases). The CDR3 length is 17 residues. Germline V lookup: CDR1 SGHVS, CDR2 FNYEAQ. Trimming took 2 bases from V and 0 from J, leaving 14 bases between them.

The sample holds a few counts of this clonotype. The chain employs TRBV20-1 and TRBJ2-3; D may be TRBD2 (6 bases). Trimming stripped 0 bases from V and 0 bases from J, with 10 bases between. Germline V gene lookup returns CDR1 DFQATT and CDR2 SNEGSKA (reference sequence). This CDR3 has 15 residues. CDR3 region: CSARDRAGSTDTQYF. The CDR3 bases are TGCAGTGCTAGAGATCGGGCGGGGAGCACAGATACGCAGTATTTT.

This chain uses TRBV5-1 with TRBJ2-1; TRBD2 matches 7 bases. This CDR3 is built from 15 residues. In germline, CDR1 is SGHRS, CDR2 YFSETQ. Unmatched junction bases numbered 7, after V lost 7 bases and J lost 0 bases. CDR3 amino acids: CASSQGGGSYNEQFF. DNA of the CDR3: TGCGCCAGCTCTCAGGGCGGGGGCTCCTACAATGAGCAGTTCTTC.

This clonotype was observed a single time. This chain uses TRBV11-2 with TRBJ2-7; D is uncertain. Germline CDR1 reads SGHAT; CDR2 reads FQNNGV. V was cut by 2 bases and J by 0 bases, with 11 bases left in between. The CDR3 runs 15 residues. This CDR3 is CASSLRARGSYEQYF. As DNA, the CDR3 is TGTGCCAGCAGCTTAAGGGCTAGAGGCTCCTACGAGCAGTACTTC.

V is TRBV5-1 and J is TRBJ2-7; 9 nucleotides agree with TRBD1. Germline lookup yields CDR1 SGHRS and CDR2 YFSETQ. Trimming removed 5 bases from V and 1 base from J; junction bases left unmatched: 7. CDR3 length: 15 amino acids. This CDR3 reads CASRLSGTGSYEQYF. The CDR3 DNA sequence: TGCGCCAGCAGACTATCCGGGACAGGGTCCTACGAGCAGTACTTC.

The V gene is TRBV10-3, the J gene TRBJ2-7; TRBD1 matches at 10 bases. CDR3 length equals 15 residues. The germline CDR1 and CDR2 sequences are ENHRY and SYGVKD. With 2 bases clipped from V and 3 bases from J, the junction kept 4 bases outside the gene matches. CDR3 protein: CAISETTGGGYEQYF. The CDR3 DNA sequence: TGTGCCATCAGTGAGACGACAGGGGGCGGCTACGAGCAGTACTTC.

This clonotype was seen at least ten times. V is TRBV20-1 and J is TRBJ2-1; 8 positions agree with TRBD1. Germline values: CDR1 DFQATT, CDR2 SNEGSKA (reference sequence). This CDR3 has 14 amino acids. The V segment lost 1 base and the J segment 6 bases; nucleotides outside the gene matches: 5. DNA of the CDR3: TGCAGTGCTAGAGCCCGGACAGGGTTCAATGAGCAGTTCTTC. Protein product: CSARARTGFNEQFF.

The rearrangement uses TRBV5-6 and TRBJ2-3; D call uncertain. V lost 2 bases to trimming and J lost 4 bases, with 17 bases between them. The CDR3 is made up of 16 amino acids. CDR1 and CDR2 (germline): SGHDT, YYEEEE. The CDR3 DNA reads TGTGCCAGCAGCTTCGGAAGGATATGGTGGGCAGATACGCAGTATTTT. Its protein product is CASSFGRIWWADTQYF.

In DNA form, the CDR3 reads TGTGCCAGCAGTCCAGGGGGGGAGACCTACGAGCAGTACTTC. It yields the protein CASSPGGETYEQYF. V gene TRBV27 combines with J gene TRBJ2-7; D may be TRBD1 or TRBD2 (7 bases each). V lost 5 bases, J lost 2 bases, and 13 bases lay in between. CDR1 and CDR2 (germline): MNHEY, SMNVEV (reference sequence). This CDR3 spans 14 amino acids.

This clonotype occurred a few times. The rearrangement joins TRBV6-2 or TRBV6-3 to TRBJ2-1, with D perhaps matching TRBD2 (5 bases). The ends were cut back, 2 bases at V and 0 bases at J, with 8 bases in the middle. Germline CDR1 MNHEY, CDR2 SVGEGT. The CDR3 sequence is 15 residues long. The CDR3 here is CASSYPRGSYNEQFF. The CDR3 DNA follows: TGTGCCAGCAGTTACCCCCGGGGCTCCTACAATGAGCAGTTCTTC.

The chain uses TRBV29-1 and TRBJ1-3, with D hard to call. The V end was cut by 5 bases, the J end by 0 bases, with 8 bases between. The CDR3 has 13 residues. From germline, CDR1 is SQVTM and CDR2 ANQGSEA. Here the CDR3 DNA reads TGCAGCGTTTACCACGGCTCTGGAAACACCATATATTTT. Translation gives CSVYHGSGNTIYF.

For the CDR3, the DNA is TGCGCCAGCAGCGCCGGACAGGGCCCTAATGAAAAACTGTTTTTT. As protein: CASSAGQGPNEKLFF. The rearrangement links TRBV5-1 to TRBJ1-4; the match to TRBD1 covers 8 bases. V lost 4 bases and J lost 3; bases outside the gene matches: 5. The CDR3 has 15 amino acids. CDR1 and CDR2 (germline): SGHRS, YFSETQ. Full variable domain (outside the CDR3, taken from reference TRBV5-1 and TRBJ1-4): KAGVTQTPRYLIKTRGQQVTLSCSPISGHRSVSWYQQTPGQGLQFLFEYFSETQRNKGNFPGRFSGRQFSNSRSEMNVSTLELGDSALYLCASSAGQGPNEKLFFGSGTQLSVL.

This clonotype was found many times. The chain is built from TRBV5-1 and TRBJ2-7; TRBD1 might be the D (6 bases). V was cut by 3 bases and J by 0 bases, with 13 bases left in between. The CDR3 is 15 amino acids. The germline V gene encodes CDR1 SGHRS and CDR2 YFSETQ. This chain's CDR3 is CASSSVRGFSYEQYF. DNA for the CDR3: TGCGCCAGCAGCTCAGTGAGGGGGTTCTCCTACGAGCAGTACTTC. Filled out from reference TRBV5-1 and TRBJ2-7, the complete variable domain reads KAGVTQTPRYLIKTRGQQVTLSCSPISGHRSVSWYQQTPGQGLQFLFEYFSETQRNKGNFPGRFSGRQFSNSRSEMNVSTLELGDSALYLCASSSVRGFSYEQYFGPGTRLTVT.

The chain uses TRBV2 and TRBJ2-7, with 8 bases that match TRBD1. The V gene's germline CDR1 is SNHLY and CDR2 FYNNEI. The V gene end was trimmed by 8 bases and the J gene end by 0 bases; junction bases not matched to a gene: 12. CDR3 length equals 16 residues. The CDR3 coding sequence is TGTGCCAGCGCCCAGGTCCCCGGGACAGGCTCCTACGAGCAGTACTTC. It encodes CASAQVPGTGSYEQYF.

The V call is TRBV15, the J call TRBJ2-3, with D hard to call. V was cut by 4 bases and J by 2 bases, with 7 bases left in between. The germline V gene encodes CDR1 LNHNV and CDR2 YYDKDF (reference sequence). The CDR3 is made up of 13 amino acids. The CDR3 is CATSNAHTDTQYF. CDR3 nucleotide sequence: TGTGCCACCAGCAACGCGCACACAGATACGCAGTATTTT.

The chain recombines TRBV15 with TRBJ1-2, with D unresolved. This CDR3 is 12 amino acids long. Germline loops: CDR1 LNHNV, CDR2 YYDKDF (reference sequence). Trimming took 3 bases from V and 3 from J, leaving 5 bases between them. CDR3 nucleotide sequence: TGTGCCACCAGCAGTGACTACTATGGCTACACCTTC. The encoded protein is CATSSDYYGYTF.

J is TRBJ2-1 and V is TRBV7-8; 13 bases line up with TRBD2. CDR3 length equals 15 residues. The J segment lost 8 bases and the V segment lost 3 bases, leaving 4 bases of the junction unmatched. Germline V lookup: CDR1 SGHVS, CDR2 FQNEAQ. CDR3 protein: CASSLVLAGGDEQFF. CDR3 DNA: TGTGCCAGCAGCTTGGTACTAGCGGGAGGGGATGAGCAGTTCTTC. Combining the CDR3 with reference TRBV7-8 and TRBJ2-1 gives the whole variable domain GAGVSQSPRYKVAKRGQDVALRCDPISGHVSLFWYQQALGQGPEFLTYFQNEAQLDKSGLPSDRFFAERPEGSVSTLKIQRTQQEDSAVYLCASSLVLAGGDEQFFGPGTRLTVL.